Below, 12 T cell receptor beta chains from the same sample are listed, as sequenced in a study of a mutant IDH1 vaccine in newly diagnosed glioma. This table comes from immunoSEQ multiplex PCR, and its TCRdb copy is limited to in-frame clones, with some not included. This table has 92,000 or so clones, roughly 82% appearing once. Time point: baseline, week 1 (first vaccination visit). Treatment reported: pre-vaccination baseline after standard-of-care therapy. The material was PBMCs, obtained from a glioma patient treated with radiotherapy, temozolomide or both. The receptors were sampled from a middle-aged man with glioma. Some clones in this sample may be carry-over from other donors' samples.

The chain uses TRBV6-5 and TRBJ2-7; a possible D gene is TRBD1 (6 bases). The CDR3 consists of 14 residues. Germline CDR1 is MNHEY and CDR2 is SVGAGI. V lost 0 bases and J lost 3, with 9 bases in between. The CDR3 spells CASSYSSGDYEQYF. As DNA, the CDR3 is TGTGCCAGCAGTTACTCGTCAGGGGACTACGAGCAGTACTTC.

The chain couples TRBV9 to TRBJ1-2; D ambiguous. Trimming removed 0 bases at V and 0 bases at J, with 12 bases between. Germline V gives CDR1 SGDLS, CDR2 YYNGEE. The CDR3 is 16 residues long. The CDR3 DNA sequence: TGTGCCAGCAGCGTAGATTCCGGGAGAGCTAACTATGGCTACACCTTC. It is translated as CASSVDSGRANYGYTF.

This clone has just a few counts. The rearrangement links TRBV11-2 to TRBJ2-1, with D perhaps TRBD2 (5 bases). Trimming stripped 5 bases from V and 7 bases from J, with 12 bases between. This CDR3 has 13 amino acids. CDR1 SGHAT and CDR2 FQNNGV come from the germline V gene. In nucleotides, the CDR3 is TGTGCCAGCAGCCCCTGGACTTCGAATGAGCAGTTCTTC. Amino acids: CASSPWTSNEQFF.

V and J are TRBV25-1 and TRBJ2-3; D unresolved. Trimming took 8 bases from V and 0 from J, leaving 9 bases between them. Per the germline V gene, CDR1 is MGHDK and CDR2 is SYGVNS. This CDR3 has 13 amino acids. The CDR3 DNA reads as TGTGCCAGCGGTAGTTACAGCACAGATACGCAGTATTTT. This sequence encodes CASGSYSTDTQYF.

CDR3 region: CASSKTALAGRNEQFF. CDR3 DNA: TGTGCCAGTAGTAAAACGGCACTAGCGGGGCGTAATGAGCAGTTCTTC. This chain connects TRBV19 to TRBJ2-1, with TRBD2 matching over 10 bases. Per germline, CDR1 LNHDA and CDR2 SQIVND (reference sequence). The CDR3 length is 16 residues. Unmatched junction bases numbered 10, after V lost 4 bases and J lost 7 bases.

CDR3 amino acids: CSVEGTGSGYTF. In DNA, the CDR3 is TGCAGCGTTGAGGGTACAGGGAGCGGCTACACCTTC. The chain links TRBV29-1 to TRBJ1-2; tentatively, D is TRBD1 (6 bases). The CDR3 runs to 12 residues. V shed 3 bases and J shed 8 bases, with 13 bases lying between them. Germline assignment: CDR1 SQVTM and CDR2 ANQGSEA.

The chain has TRBV5-1 and TRBJ2-1; D may correspond to TRBD1 or TRBD2 (5 bases each). Trimming took off 0 bases at V and 4 bases at J, with 11 bases between the two ends. The CDR3 is made up of 15 amino acids. Germline CDR1 SGHRS, CDR2 YFSETQ. CDR3 sequence reads: CASSLVGERYNEQFF. CDR3 DNA sequence: TGCGCCAGCAGCTTGGTAGGGGAGAGATACAATGAGCAGTTCTTC. The full variable domain, rest sourced from reference TRBV5-1 and TRBJ2-1, is KAGVTQTPRYLIKTRGQQVTLSCSPISGHRSVSWYQQTPGQGLQFLFEYFSETQRNKGNFPGRFSGRQFSNSRSEMNVSTLELGDSALYLCASSLVGERYNEQFFGPGTRLTVL.

In the case of this clone: Other DNA sequences from this sample encode an identical CDR3 as well. V and J are TRBV18 and TRBJ1-2; D gene unclear. The CDR3 has 11 residues. Germline V gene lookup returns CDR1 KGHSH and CDR2 LQKENI. V lost 2 bases to trimming and J lost 6 bases, with 4 bases between them. CDR3 DNA: TGTGCCAGCTCACCAGGAGATGGCTACACCTTC. Translating gives CASSPGDGYTF.

V and J are TRBV6-1 and TRBJ1-2; D is possibly TRBD1 (6 bases). Germline V gene data show CDR1 as MNHNS and CDR2 as SASEGT. The CDR3 sequence is 15 residues long. The germline V and J ends were trimmed by 3 bases and 5 bases, with 16 bases remaining between them. The CDR3 region is CASSEGAGWDYGYTF. CDR3 DNA: TGTGCCAGCAGTGAGGGGGCAGGGTGGGATTATGGCTACACCTTC.

This clone occurred a few times. The chain employs TRBV18 and TRBJ1-1; D gene ambiguous. The CDR3 is 13 residues long. Germline CDR1 and CDR2: KGHSH and LQKENI. Between the trimmed V and J ends, which lost 6 bases and 7 bases, there was a span of 15 bases. The CDR3 DNA is TGTGCCAGCTCTCAGGACGTAGGATTTGAAGCTTTCTTT. Encoded protein: CASSQDVGFEAFF.

The genes are TRBV19 and TRBJ2-2; possibly TRBD2 for D (6 bases). The CDR3 runs 17 residues. V lost 3 bases and J lost 1, with 15 bases in between. Germline CDR1 and CDR2: LNHDA and SQIVND (reference sequence). The CDR3 bases are TGTGCCAGTAGTATGGACCTTGCGGGGTGGAACACCGGGGAGCTGTTTTTT. Translated, it gives CASSMDLAGWNTGELFF.

The J gene is TRBJ2-7, the V gene TRBV5-5, with a weak D call TRBD1 (5 bases). Per germline, CDR1 SGHKS and CDR2 YYEKEE (reference sequence). Trimming removed 0 bases at V and 1 base at J, with 8 bases between. The CDR3 consists of 14 residues. The CDR3 loop is CASSLAGQSYEQYF. In DNA, the CDR3 is TGTGCCAGCAGCTTGGCTGGACAATCCTACGAGCAGTACTTC.